The T cell receptor (beta chain) under discussion was sequenced for a study of cytomegalovirus exposure and HLA in healthy donors. Study-wide results and caveats: TCR sequences were mostly rare, though some public TCRs occurred in many donors.

Sequencing was performed with immunoSEQ multiplex PCR; in TCRdb, only in-frame clones are kept and a portion is missing. The table has roughly 130,000 clones, about 90% seen once; the top ten hold about 6.7%. The CDR3 spans 15 residues. Germline CDR1 SQVTM, CDR2 ANQGSEA. The ends were cut back, 4 bases at V and 5 bases at J, with 20 bases in the middle. As to this clone: Antigen unknown.

Sequencing was performed on PBMCs. The V and J genes are TRBV29-1 and TRBJ2-5, with D possibly matching TRBD1 (5 bases). The TCR sequence derives from a woman in her twenties or thirties in good health and CMV-seropositive. CDR3 in DNA: TGCAGCGTTGTAAGAACTGACAGACCGGAGGAGACCCAGTACTTC. Translated: CSVVRTDRPEETQYF.